The rows below give T cell receptor beta chains drawn from one sample of a study of OX40 agonist ivuxolimab in advanced cancers. Assay: immunoSEQ multiplex PCR; the TCRdb copy retains only in-frame clones and omits some. The profile shows 65,000 to 100,000 clones, around 90% of them singletons. The material was CD4+ or CD8+ T cells sorted from blood, obtained in a trial of the OX40 agonist ivuxolimab. The receptors were sampled from an adult with an advanced solid tumor such as melanoma, head and neck, liver or kidney cancer. The CDR3 runs from the conserved cysteine through the conserved F or W. The D gene is left open where the match is weak. Expanded clones get a size class; other rows say once, few or many, or leave the size out.

v_gene	abundance	d_gene	j_gene	CDR3nt	CDR3aa
TRBV30	-	-	TRBJ2-2	TGTGCCTGGGCCGCGGCAGGGATGGTCGGGGAGCTGTTTTTT	CAWAAAGMVGELFF
TRBV13	once	-	TRBJ2-3	TGTGCCAGCAACTCTAATCGGGACATAACTACAGATACGCAGTATTTT	CASNSNRDITTDTQYF
TRBV5-4	few	TRBD2	TRBJ2-3	TGTGCCAGCAGCTTGCGGCGGGGGGGTGGCTCAGATACGCAGTATTTT	CASSLRRGGGSDTQYF
TRBV28	-	TRBD1	TRBJ1-2	TGTGCCAGCAGGGCGGGGACAGGCGAGGGCTACACCTTC	CASRAGTGEGYTF
TRBV7-7	-	-	TRBJ1-4	TGTGCTAGCAGCTTAACAGATGCAACTAATGAAAAACTGTTTTTT	CASSLTDATNEKLFF
TRBV2	few	-	TRBJ2-1	TGTGCCAGCAGGCAGGATCGGGATGAGCAGTTCTTC	CASRQDRDEQFF
TRBV5-1	-	-	TRBJ2-5	TGCGCCAGCAGCTTGGTAGGGGGGGAGACCCAGTACTTC	CASSLVGGETQYF
TRBV7-9	-	TRBD1	TRBJ2-5	TGTGCCAGCAGCTTAGAGGGGGCAGATTTAAAAGAGACCCAGTACTTC	CASSLEGADLKETQYF
TRBV6-5	-	-	TRBJ1-1	TGTGCCAGCAGCCACCCCGAATTAAGCACTGAAGCTTTCTTT	CASSHPELSTEAFF
TRBV15	-	-	TRBJ1-6	TGTGCCACCAGCAGAGAACTTCGAGGCCCAAAATCCAATTCACCCCTCCACTTT	CATSRELRGPKSNSPLHF
TRBV30	once	-	TRBJ1-1	TGTGCCTGCCGCCGAGGGGACACTGAAGCTTTCTTT	CACRRGDTEAFF
TRBV5-1	-	-	TRBJ1-2	TGCGCCAGCAGACAACAGTACACTACTAACTATGGCTACACCTTC	CASRQQYTTNYGYTF
TRBV7-9	once	TRBD1	TRBJ1-1	TGTGCCAGCAGCTCCCCAGGGACAGGGAACACTGAAGCTTTCTTT	CASSSPGTGNTEAFF
TRBV27	-	TRBD1	TRBJ1-2	TGTGCCAGCAGGGCCGGGGGACAGGAGTACTATGGCTACACCTTC	CASRAGGQEYYGYTF
TRBV27	-	-	TRBJ1-1	TGTGCCAGCAGTTTGCAGGGGCGCGTGAACACTGAAGCTTTCTTT	CASSLQGRVNTEAFF
TRBV2	-	-	TRBJ2-3	TGTGCCAGCAGTGAATTGCAGGGCACGCAGTATTTT	CASSELQGTQYF
TRBV18	once	-	TRBJ1-1	TGTGCCAGCTCACTAACTCCTGTGAACACTGAAGCTTTCTTT	CASSLTPVNTEAFF
TRBV9	-	TRBD1	TRBJ1-2	TGTGCCAGCAGCGAAGGGACAGCTAAGAACTATGGCTACACCTTC	CASSEGTAKNYGYTF
TRBV5-1	-	TRBD1	TRBJ2-5	TGCGCCAGCCGGACAGGCTTCCAAGAGACCCAGTACTTC	CASRTGFQETQYF
TRBV5-5	-	TRBD1	TRBJ1-2	TGTGCCAGCAGCTTGGAGGGGGTACAGGGGCATGGCTACACCTTC	CASSLEGVQGHGYTF
TRBV2	-	TRBD1	TRBJ2-7	TGTGCCAGCAGTCGACAGGGTCCTGTGTACGAGCAGTACTTC	CASSRQGPVYEQYF
TRBV19	-	-	TRBJ1-4	TGTGCCAGTAGTGAACAGGGAGGTGAAAAACTGTTTTTT	CASSEQGGEKLFF
TRBV5-6	-	TRBD1	TRBJ1-2	TGTGCCAGCAGCAAGTCCTTGACAGGGACTCCTCGTGGCTACACCTTC	CASSKSLTGTPRGYTF
TRBV15	-	-	TRBJ2-3	TGTGCCACCAGCACCCGGGCAGGGGCCACAGATACGCAGTATTTT	CATSTRAGATDTQYF
TRBV5-1	-	TRBD2	TRBJ2-2	TGCGCCAGCAGCTTCTCCCCAGCGGGGGTATCCGGGGAGCTGTTTTTT	CASSFSPAGVSGELFF
TRBV21-1	-	-	TRBJ2-5	TGTGCCAGCAGCAAAGTGGCGACAGGGTTTGTTGGAGAGACCCAGTACTTC	CASSKVATGFVGETQYF
TRBV4-2	few	TRBD2	TRBJ2-2	TGTGCCAGCAGCCAGGACCTGGGACTAGCGGGGGGGCATAGGAACACCGGGGAGCTGTTTTTT	CASSQDLGLAGGHRNTGELFF
TRBV2	-	-	TRBJ1-5	TGTGCCAGCAGCGCTGACAGAGTCTATAGCAATCAGCCCCAGCATTTT	CASSADRVYSNQPQHF
TRBV2	-	-	TRBJ2-5	TGTGCCAGCAGTGAGGAGGGCCTGCGAGGGGAGACCCAGTACTTC	CASSEEGLRGETQYF